Each of the 10 T cell receptor beta chains below was sequenced from the same sample in a study of control samples from healthy donors and cancer patients. Here immunoSEQ multiplex PCR was the method, and the copy in TCRdb shows in-frame clones only, minus some. This table has under 15,000 clones, 90% to 95% appearing once. Material: PBMCs. The receptors derive from an older man with lung cancer.

This chain joins TRBV6-5 and TRBJ1-6; D gene ambiguous. The CDR3 contains 14 residues. V lost 9 bases and J 2 bases, leaving 11 bases between the germline ends. CDR1 and CDR2 from the germline V gene are MNHEY and SVGAGI. The CDR3 loop reads CASTGPTYNSPLHF. In nucleotides, the CDR3 is TGTGCCAGTACCGGGCCCACCTATAATTCACCCCTCCACTTT.

V is TRBV29-1 and J is TRBJ1-5; D not certain. Between the trimmed V and J ends, which lost 5 bases and 4 bases, there was a span of 12 bases. CDR1 SQVTM and CDR2 ANQGSEA come from the germline V gene. This CDR3 comprises 13 residues. CDR3 DNA: TGCAGCGTTTCGAAAGGAGGGAATCAGCCCCAGCATTTT. The encoded protein is CSVSKGGNQPQHF.

CDR3 sequence: CASSLDGVRSYNSPLHF. CDR3 coding DNA: TGTGCCAGCAGCTTGGATGGGGTTAGATCCTATAATTCACCCCTCCACTTT. V usage is TRBV5-5 and J usage is TRBJ1-6; D is ambiguous. Trimming pared 0 bases from V and 1 base from J, leaving 11 bases between. The CDR3 loop spans 17 amino acids. Germline lookup yields CDR1 SGHKS and CDR2 YYEKEE (reference sequence).

The J gene is TRBJ2-2, the V gene TRBV19, with D maybe TRBD1 (5 bases). V lost 0 bases, J lost 6 bases, and 8 bases lay in between. The CDR3 is made up of 14 amino acids. The germline V gene encodes CDR1 LNHDA and CDR2 SQIVND (reference sequence). CDR3: CASSIDPRAGELFF. The CDR3 coding sequence is TGTGCCAGTAGTATAGATCCCAGGGCCGGGGAGCTGTTTTTT. The whole variable domain, filled in from reference TRBV19 and TRBJ2-2, reads DGGITQSPKYLFRKEGQNVTLSCEQNLNHDAMYWYRQDPGQGLRLIYYSQIVNDFQKGDIAEGYSVSREKKESFPLTVTSAQKNPTAFYLCASSIDPRAGELFFGEGSRLTVL.

The V gene is TRBV6-4, the J gene TRBJ1-2; no reliable D call. This CDR3 region has 13 residues. Trimming cost V 2 bases and J 9 bases, with 13 bases left between them. Looked up from germline, CDR1 is MRHNA and CDR2 is SNTAGT. The CDR3 sequence: CASSDRFRGRYTF. Written as DNA, the CDR3 is TGTGCCAGCAGTGACCGCTTCCGGGGTCGCTACACCTTC.

The rearrangement joins TRBV4-2 to TRBJ2-2, with 15 positions matching TRBD2. J gave up 5 bases and V 1 base, and 5 bases lay outside the gene matches. The CDR3 contains 18 residues. CDR1 LGHNA and CDR2 YNFKEQ come from the germline V gene. The CDR3 sequence is CASSQAWTSGGDTGELFF. The CDR3 coding sequence is TGTGCCAGCAGCCAAGCCTGGACTAGCGGGGGGGATACCGGGGAGCTGTTTTTT.

V is TRBV11-2 and J is TRBJ2-5; 7 nucleotides align to TRBD1. Per the germline V gene, CDR1 is SGHAT and CDR2 is FQNNGV. V trimming: 5 bases; J trimming: 3 bases; junction bases outside the gene matches: 9. The CDR3 has 15 residues. For the CDR3, the DNA is TGTGCCAGCAGCCCCCGGGGACAGCCTGAAGAGACCCAGTACTTC. This translates into CASSPRGQPEETQYF.

The chain uses TRBV7-9 and TRBJ1-6; D not resolved. Trimming left V 2 bases short and J 10 bases short, with 21 bases between. The CDR3 is 17 amino acids. The germline V gene has CDR1 SEHNR and CDR2 FQNEAQ (reference sequence). The CDR3 bases are TGTGCCAGCAGCTTAAGGCGTTCCAACTCACGAAAATCACCCCTCCACTTT. This gives the protein CASSLRRSNSRKSPLHF. Full variable domain (missing parts from reference TRBV7-9 and TRBJ1-6): DTGVSQNPRHKITKRGQNVTFRCDPISEHNRLYWYRQTLGQGPEFLTYFQNEAQLEKSRLLSDRFSAERPKGSFSTLEIQRTEQGDSAMYLCASSLRRSNSRKSPLHFGNGTRLTVT.

The chain joins TRBV6-2 or TRBV6-3 to TRBJ2-7; 7 positions agree with TRBD1. The CDR3 is 15 amino acids. Germline CDR1 is MNHEY and CDR2 is SVGEGT. Trimming took 7 bases from V and 2 from J; bases not matched to a gene: 11. CDR3: CASTPLGGQPYEQYF. CDR3 DNA sequence: TGTGCCAGCACCCCTTTAGGGGGACAGCCCTACGAGCAGTACTTC.

The table lists this clone with a count of one. The chain joins TRBV5-6 to TRBJ2-7; a weak D match, TRBD2 (5 bases). CDR3 length: 13 residues. Trimming cost V 0 bases and J 6 bases, with 10 bases left between them. Germline V lookup: CDR1 SGHDT, CDR2 YYEEEE. CDR3 sequence: CASSLVTSPEQYF. DNA of the CDR3: TGTGCCAGCAGCTTGGTAACTAGTCCCGAGCAGTACTTC.